A selection of T cell receptor beta chains follows, all from one sample in a study of shared clonotypes between healthy human individuals. Generated by immunoSEQ multiplex PCR, the TCRdb table keeps only in-frame clones and is missing some. The sample holds 980,000 or so clones, around 80% seen once. The sample taken for sequencing was memory CD4+ T cells sorted from blood. The receptor set was obtained from a man in his late teens or twenties in good health. CDR3s include the opening cysteine and the closing phenylalanine or tryptophan. The D gene is left open where the match is weak. Rows give clone size only sometimes, using once, few, many, or a class for an expanded clone.

>.|TRBV7-7|TRBJ2-7|.
TGTGCTAGCAGCCCTGCTGCGTTGCCCCACGAGCAGTACTTC
CASSPAALPHEQYF
>.|TRBV28|TRBJ2-2|.
TGTGCCAGCAGTCCCGTTGTGGGGGGAGCATCGAGCACCGGGGAGCTGTTTTTT
CASSPVVGGASSTGELFF
>.|TRBV11-3|TRBJ2-1|TRBD2
TGTGCCAGCAGCTTGCTAGCGGGAGGGCTAAATGAGCAGTTCTTC
CASSLLAGGLNEQFF
>.|TRBV6-5|TRBJ2-1|TRBD2
TGTGCCAGCAGTAAGACTAGCGGGGCCTACAATGAGCAGTTCTTC
CASSKTSGAYNEQFF
>.|TRBV30|TRBJ1-6|.
TGTGCCTGGAATGGGGCAGGGGTTTCACCCCTCCACTTT
CAWNGAGVSPLHF
>few|TRBV18|TRBJ2-5|.
TGTGCCAGCTCACCAGAAGAAATCTACAAAGAGACCCAGTACTTC
CASSPEEIYKETQYF
>.|TRBV7-8|TRBJ2-7|TRBD2
TGTGCCAGCAGCTTAGTAGCGGGAGATGGCGAGCAGTACTTC
CASSLVAGDGEQYF
>.|TRBV6-5|TRBJ2-2|TRBD2
TGTGCCAGCAGTGCGGGACTAACGAACACCGGGGAGCTGTTTTTT
CASSAGLTNTGELFF
>.|TRBV7-2|TRBJ1-6|.
TGTGCCAGCAGCTTAGAGGGACCGAATAATTCACCCCTCCACTTT
CASSLEGPNNSPLHF
>.|TRBV6-1|TRBJ1-1|TRBD1
TGTGCCAGCAATTCGGGACAGCTGAACACTGAAGCTTTCTTT
CASNSGQLNTEAFF